This T cell receptor beta chain was obtained from a study of shared clonotypes between healthy human individuals. The study's findings and limits: A small donor pool kept down the genetic and exposure-history diversity that was represented.

There are 14 residues in the CDR3. The ends were cut back, 10 bases at V and 5 bases at J, with 18 bases in the middle. Germline CDR1 reads LNHDA; CDR2 reads SQIVND (reference sequence). Extraction of genomic DNA in unsorted samples used 100 million or so PBMCs. Note on this clone: Its specificity is not known.

The authors ran unsorted PBMC replicate PCRs on about 320 ng DNA, 30,000 or so T cell genomes. Measured with immunoSEQ multiplex PCR; TCRdb has only the in-frame clones, and not every one. The data hold roughly 500,000 clones, with around 73% observed a single time. The sequencing sample was made of PBMCs. The receptor's source is a woman aged 40 to 55 in good health. Some clones in this sample may be carry-over from other donors' samples. The V gene is TRBV19, the J gene TRBJ1-3; D gene ambiguous. CDR3 nucleotides: TGTGCCACCGGTGACGGGATGGGGAGAAACACCATATATTTT. Its protein product is CATGDGMGRNTIYF.